Listed below are T cell receptor beta chains from one sample, sequenced in a study of blood T cell repertoires in COVID-19. The assay was immunoSEQ multiplex PCR, and TCRdb's table has in-frame clones only and misses some. The profile shows more than 150,000 clones, approximately 90% of them singletons. The specimen was peripheral blood. The receptors derive from a woman in her seventies with acute or convalescent COVID-19. Each CDR3 is given with its conserved first and last residue.

V	J	CDR3
TRBV7-9	TRBJ2-5	CASSLVTSGQETQYF
TRBV6-4	TRBJ2-3	CASSEGGGEVNTQYF
TRBV7-9	TRBJ2-3	CASSLRTGADTQYF
TRBV6-6	TRBJ1-3	CASTRGSGNTIYF
TRBV19	TRBJ1-2	CASSPLDRDTRYTF
TRBV29-1	TRBJ1-4	CSVRQATNEKLFF
TRBV27	TRBJ1-1	CASKGQGQVTEAFF
TRBV18	TRBJ1-1	CASSRGGAGTEAFF
TRBV27	TRBJ1-6	CASSLAGQALNSPLHF
TRBV4-1	TRBJ2-3	CASSQQDRSTDTQYF
TRBV7-2	TRBJ2-3	CASSFRAGTSTDTQYF
TRBV29-1	TRBJ2-3	CSSYGAGVTDTQYF
TRBV5-1	TRBJ1-3	CASSLGQGAGNTIYF
TRBV5-1	TRBJ2-7	CASSLGAGGKSEQYF
TRBV6-4	TRBJ1-2	CASKRWTGDFSYTF
TRBV2	TRBJ1-6	CASSPLGVYNSPLHF
TRBV2	TRBJ1-1	CASRGLGNTEAFF
TRBV6-1	TRBJ2-4	CASSGLGQIAKNIQYF
TRBV7-9	TRBJ1-2	CASSLETGTYGYTF
TRBV6-5	TRBJ1-1	CASNNQGGERNEAFF
TRBV6-2/TRBV6-3	TRBJ1-5	CASSYSWQGKSNQPQHF
TRBV7-2	TRBJ2-3	CASSTPLAGARDTQYF
TRBV2	TRBJ1-4	CASSPRQGQNEKLFF
TRBV7-9	TRBJ2-1	CASSSLAGASYNEQFF
TRBV7-8	TRBJ2-2	CASSSRLASTGELFF
TRBV5-6	TRBJ2-6	CASSCTLCSGANVLTF
TRBV3-1/TRBV3-2	TRBJ1-6	CASSQLTGGGSPLHF
TRBV11-3	TRBJ1-1	CASSSTGSSATFF
TRBV14	TRBJ1-6	CASSQDGGSRNSPLHF
TRBV3-1/TRBV3-2	TRBJ2-1	CASSQDFRNEQFF
TRBV6-2/TRBV6-3	TRBJ2-2	CASSLQVPVGGGELFF
TRBV7-9	TRBJ1-1	CASSLKGDGGTEAFF
TRBV19	TRBJ1-2	CASKSSGATSYGYTF
TRBV19	TRBJ1-2	CASSIEGRKLYGYTF
TRBV23-1	TRBJ1-4	CASSPPRAGWARANEKLFF
TRBV28	TRBJ1-6	CASSQRQGATLHF
TRBV7-2	TRBJ2-3	CASSLGTGSTDTQYF
TRBV9	TRBJ2-3	CASSPRTSGGTDTQYF
TRBV13	TRBJ1-6	CASSLKKTGTNSPLHF
TRBV7-8	TRBJ2-1	CASSLLAGGSNEQFF
TRBV10-3	TRBJ2-1	CAISDRVPNEQFF
TRBV7-2	TRBJ2-5	CASSLVPLEGGGGQETQYF
TRBV6-6	TRBJ1-4	CASSSQGVGEKLFF
TRBV4-2	TRBJ1-2	CASSQDLGKTSRMVYTF
TRBV9	TRBJ2-1	CASSLLGGSYNEQFF
TRBV19	TRBJ2-3	CATSRDRATDTQYF
TRBV10-1	TRBJ1-1	CASSQFTEAFF
TRBV7-9	TRBJ2-1	CASTPGRASGVNNEQFF
TRBV12-3/TRBV12-4	TRBJ2-1	CASGARGGNEQFF
TRBV6-4	TRBJ1-2	CASSESGPYGYTF
TRBV30	TRBJ1-5	CAWRGTGGNQPQHF
TRBV28	TRBJ2-7	CASSPPDRLYSYEQYF